The sequence of this T cell receptor (beta chain) was determined in a study of T cells in Graves' hyperthyroidism and ophthalmopathy. After removal of 5 bases from V and 5 bases from J, the junction contained 7 bases not matched to a gene. The CDR3 is 15 residues long. CDR1 is MNHEY, CDR2 SVGAGI, per germline. This clonotype showed up just a few times. TCR beta CDR3 region amplification was performed from RNA transcripts. First-round RT-PCR with HTBI primers amplified the TCR CDR3 region. TCRdb processed the multiplex PCR reads anew with MiXCR; each CDR3 protein has one entry. The profile covers approximately 400,000 distinct CDR3 sequences, with about 15% appearing a single time and roughly 8% taken by the ten largest.

Source material: blood. The receptor comes from a woman aged 18 to 35 with Graves' hyperthyroidism. The rearrangement joins TRBV6-5 to TRBJ2-2, with 8 bases lining up with TRBD1. CDR3 nucleotide sequence: TGTGCCAGCAGTCACGGCAGGGGGCGGACCGGGGAGCTGTTTTTT. This codes for CASSHGRGRTGELFF.